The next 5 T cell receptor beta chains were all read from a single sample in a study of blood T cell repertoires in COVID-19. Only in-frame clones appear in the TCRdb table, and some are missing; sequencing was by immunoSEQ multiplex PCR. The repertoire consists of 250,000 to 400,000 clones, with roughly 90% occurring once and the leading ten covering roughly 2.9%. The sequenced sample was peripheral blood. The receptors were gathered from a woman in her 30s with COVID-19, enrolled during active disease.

DNA of the CDR3: TGTGCCAGCAGGACTAGCGGGAGGGCGGGCGAGACCCAGTACTTC. Its protein is CASRTSGRAGETQYF. This chain joins TRBV2 and TRBJ2-5; 14 nucleotides align to TRBD2. Trimming cost V 6 bases and J 5 bases; bases outside gene matches: 5. Germline CDR1 SNHLY, CDR2 FYNNEI. The CDR3 consists of 15 residues.

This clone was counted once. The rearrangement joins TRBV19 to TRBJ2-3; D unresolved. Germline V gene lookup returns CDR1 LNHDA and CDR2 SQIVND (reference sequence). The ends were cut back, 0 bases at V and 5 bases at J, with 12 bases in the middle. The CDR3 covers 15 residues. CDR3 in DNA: TGTGCCAGTAGTATAGATAGCCTAGTAGGAGATACGCAGTATTTT. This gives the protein CASSIDSLVGDTQYF.

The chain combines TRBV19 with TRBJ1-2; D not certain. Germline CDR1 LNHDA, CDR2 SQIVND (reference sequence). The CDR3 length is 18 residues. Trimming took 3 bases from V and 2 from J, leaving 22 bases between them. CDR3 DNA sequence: TGTGCCAGTAGTATGGGGAGAGGACTAAAAAGGGAGAACTATGGCTACACCTTC. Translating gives CASSMGRGLKRENYGYTF.

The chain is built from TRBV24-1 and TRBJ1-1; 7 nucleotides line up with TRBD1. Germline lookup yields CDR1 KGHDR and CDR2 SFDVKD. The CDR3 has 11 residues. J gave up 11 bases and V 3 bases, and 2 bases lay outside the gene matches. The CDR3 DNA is TGTGCCACCAGTGATACAGGGGTCGCTTTCTTT. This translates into CATSDTGVAFF.

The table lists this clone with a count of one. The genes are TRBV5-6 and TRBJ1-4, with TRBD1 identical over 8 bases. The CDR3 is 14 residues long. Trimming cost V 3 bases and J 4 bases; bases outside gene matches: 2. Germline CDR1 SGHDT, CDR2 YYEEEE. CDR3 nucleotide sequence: TGTGCCAGCAGCTGGGACAGGCGTAATGAAAAACTGTTTTTT. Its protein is CASSWDRRNEKLFF.